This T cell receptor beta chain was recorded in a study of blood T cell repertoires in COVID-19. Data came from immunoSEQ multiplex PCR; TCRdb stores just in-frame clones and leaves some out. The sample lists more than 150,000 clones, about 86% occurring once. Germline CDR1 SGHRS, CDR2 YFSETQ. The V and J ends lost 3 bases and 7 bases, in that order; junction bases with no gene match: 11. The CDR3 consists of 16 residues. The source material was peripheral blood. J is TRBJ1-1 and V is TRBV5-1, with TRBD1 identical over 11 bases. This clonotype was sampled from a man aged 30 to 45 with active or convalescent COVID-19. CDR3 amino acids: CASSWAGTGGTNEAFF. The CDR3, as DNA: TGCGCCAGCAGCTGGGCCGGGACAGGGGGGACAAATGAAGCTTTCTTT.